This is a list of T cell receptor beta chains from one sample in a study of vaccination and CD4 T cells after COVID-19. Antigens of these TCRs are unknown. One entry per CDR3 protein results from TCRdb running MiXCR on the PCR reads. The sample lists 6,600 or so distinct CDR3 sequences; around 50% were seen once. The material sequenced was CD4+ T cells from blood, cultured in vitro. These receptors all stem from a human donor in good health. Both conserved end residues are part of each CDR3. The D gene is left open where the match is weak. Not every row has a clone size; where given, it reads once, few, many or a size class.

>NA|16|TRBV5-8|TRBJ2-1|NA
CASSLLPASSYNEQFF
TGTGCCAGCAGCTTGCTTCCCGCGAGCTCCTACAATGAGCAGTTCTTC
>few|14|TRBV7-9|TRBJ2-7|NA
CASSASAAGGEQYF
TGTGCCAGCAGCGCCTCGGCGGCCGGTGGGGAGCAGTACTTC
>NA|13|TRBV19|TRBJ1-1|NA
CASSMYMNTEAFF
TGTGCCAGTAGTATGTACATGAACACTGAAGCTTTCTTT
>NA|15|TRBV5-4|TRBJ2-1|TRBD2
CASSVSGGARNEQFF
TGTGCCAGCAGCGTTAGCGGGGGGGCTCGCAATGAGCAGTTCTTC
>few|15|TRBV20-1|TRBJ1-1|TRBD1
CKTNYRGSTNTEAFF
TGCAAGACAAACTACAGGGGATCGACGAACACTGAAGCTTTCTTT
>NA|13|TRBV5-4|TRBJ1-1|NA
CASSFQQGTEAFF
TGTGCCAGCAGCTTTCAACAGGGCACTGAAGCTTTCTTT
>large|13|TRBV7-6|TRBJ1-2|NA
CASSPDSNYGYTF
TGTGCCAGCAGCCCTGACAGCAACTATGGCTACACCTTC
>medium-sized|15|TRBV6-2/TRBV6-3|TRBJ2-1|NA
CASTHRGGGYNEQFF
TGTGCCAGCACCCACCGAGGGGGGGGTTACAATGAGCAGTTCTTC
>NA|15|TRBV20-1|TRBJ2-1|TRBD2
CSWYVAGGWHNEQFF
TGCAGTTGGTATGTAGCGGGAGGTTGGCACAATGAGCAGTTCTTC
>NA|14|TRBV27|TRBJ2-7|NA
CASRRTVPSYEQYF
TGTGCCAGCAGGAGAACGGTCCCCTCCTACGAGCAGTACTTC
>NA|13|TRBV27|TRBJ2-2|NA
CASKRTGYGELFF
TGTGCCAGCAAAAGGACGGGGTACGGGGAGCTGTTTTTT
>NA|13|TRBV19|TRBJ2-3|NA
CATTGGGTDTQYF
TGTGCCACGACCGGAGGGGGCACAGATACGCAGTATTTT
>NA|12|TRBV6-1|TRBJ1-2|NA
CASWTALPGYTF
TGTGCCAGCTGGACAGCCCTCCCTGGCTACACCTTC
>NA|11|TRBV28|TRBJ2-7|NA
CASSLRVEQYF
TGTGCCAGCAGTTTGAGGGTGGAGCAGTACTTC
>NA|15|TRBV12-3/TRBV12-4|TRBJ1-3|TRBD1
CASSLGTGVGNTIYF
TGTGCCAGCAGCCTTGGGACAGGGGTAGGAAACACCATATATTTT
>NA|16|TRBV7-8|TRBJ2-7|NA
CASSLGQRDNSYEQYF
TGTGCCAGCAGCTTAGGACAGAGGGACAACTCCTACGAGCAGTACTTC
>NA|14|TRBV19|TRBJ1-1|TRBD1
CASSPGTGVAEAFF
TGTGCCAGTAGCCCCGGGACAGGGGTAGCTGAAGCTTTCTTT
>NA|12|TRBV30|TRBJ1-2|NA
CAGTGGRDGYTF
TGTGCCGGGACCGGGGGTAGGGATGGCTACACCTTC
>NA|17|TRBV7-9|TRBJ2-1|NA
CASSLITIVSAYNEQFF
TGTGCCAGCAGCTTGATAACCATAGTTTCAGCCTACAATGAGCAGTTCTTC
>NA|12|TRBV6-5|TRBJ2-3|NA
CASSLDLDTQYF
TGTGCCAGCAGTTTAGACTTGGATACGCAGTATTTT
>NA|13|TRBV6-2/TRBV6-3|TRBJ2-5|NA
CASSYGRQETQYF
TGTGCCAGCAGTTACGGCAGGCAAGAGACCCAGTACTTC
>once|16|TRBV7-9|TRBJ2-7|TRBD1
CASSLAVGGRGLEQYF
TGTGCCAGCAGCTTAGCGGTGGGAGGCAGGGGGCTCGAGCAGTACTTC
>NA|18|TRBV7-9|TRBJ1-6|TRBD1
CASSFGQGISPANSPLHF
TGTGCCAGCAGCTTCGGACAGGGGATTTCGCCGGCTAATTCACCCCTCCACTTT
>NA|12|TRBV20-1|TRBJ1-2|NA
CSARDPQGVGEF
TGCAGTGCTAGAGACCCCCAGGGTGTGGGGGAATTC
>few|13|TRBV6-1|TRBJ1-1|NA
CASSEALGVEAFF
TGTGCCAGCAGTGAAGCGCTGGGGGTTGAAGCTTTCTTT
>NA|15|TRBV4-3|TRBJ1-1|NA
CASSQGVYMNTEAFF
TGCGCCAGCAGCCAAGGGGTTTACATGAACACTGAAGCTTTCTTT
>few|15|TRBV7-9|TRBJ1-6|NA
CASSPRGADNSPLHF
TGTGCCAGCAGCCCGCGTGGGGCGGATAATTCACCCCTCCACTTT
>NA|14|TRBV20-1|TRBJ2-1|NA
CSATPPGSYNEQFF
TGCAGTGCCACTCCTCCTGGCTCCTACAATGAGCAGTTCTTC
>NA|16|TRBV7-9|TRBJ2-3|TRBD1
CASSPQGALGTDTQYF
TGTGCCAGCAGCCCTCAGGGGGCTTTGGGCACAGATACGCAGTATTTT
>few|13|TRBV20-1|TRBJ1-5|NA
CSARKAGFQPQHF
TGCAGTGCTAGAAAGGCAGGCTTTCAGCCCCAGCATTTT
>few|13|TRBV6-5|TRBJ1-2|NA
CASSHPTGYGYTF
TGTGCCAGCAGTCACCCGACGGGCTATGGCTACACCTTC
>NA|14|TRBV20-1|TRBJ1-3|NA
CSAREAAGGNTIYF
TGCAGTGCTAGAGAGGCAGCGGGTGGAAACACCATATATTTT
>NA|12|TRBV19|TRBJ2-3|TRBD1
CASGTGTDTQYF
TGTGCCTCAGGGACAGGCACAGATACGCAGTATTTT
>NA|16|TRBV28|TRBJ1-5|TRBD1
CASSLWVGTGPQPQHF
TGTGCCAGCAGTTTATGGGTCGGGACAGGTCCCCAGCCCCAGCATTTT
>NA|17|TRBV20-1|TRBJ1-2|NA
CSARVQMAEKVVYGYTF
TGCAGTGCTAGAGTCCAAATGGCAGAGAAGGTGGTCTATGGCTACACCTTC
>few|14|TRBV20-1|TRBJ1-1|NA
CSAPEGYLNTEAFF
TGCAGTGCTCCCGAGGGGTATTTGAACACTGAAGCTTTCTTT
>few|13|TRBV24-1|TRBJ1-1|NA
CATSDWGGTEAFF
TGTGCCACCAGTGATTGGGGGGGGACTGAAGCTTTCTTT
>NA|14|TRBV9|TRBJ1-2|NA
CASSVGTGDYGYTF
TGTGCCAGCAGCGTGGGGACTGGAGACTATGGCTACACCTTC